This paragraph reports one TCR beta chain. This CDR3 has 17 residues. The V gene's germline CDR1 is SGHAT and CDR2 FQNNGV. J was trimmed by 7 bases and V by 2 bases; bases with no gene match: 11. These data belong to a study of blood T cell repertoires in COVID-19. About the study: PBMCs, B-cell-depleted T cells, or T cells provided the cDNA or gDNA that made up the material.

Authors' processing steps: Amplification with reference gene primers provided the estimates of nucleated cell counts. The table came from immunoSEQ multiplex PCR; TCRdb's copy has only in-frame clones and leaves some out. The DNA was the basis for D and trimming; V, J and clone size are from that table. The sample carries about 120,000 clones, more than 60% recorded once. The sequenced sample consisted of peripheral blood. V and J are TRBV11-2 and TRBJ1-5; 10 bases are a match to TRBD1. The clonotype originates from a man aged 50 to 60 with acute or convalescent COVID-19. Written as DNA, the CDR3 is TGTGCCAGCAGCTTAATCGCGGGACAGGGGCGGGGACAGCCCCAGCATTTT. This gives the protein CASSLIAGQGRGQPQHF.